Here is one TCR beta chain with its context. Antigen specificity is unknown. The source of the sample is a study of cytomegalovirus exposure and HLA in healthy donors. General study results and limits: Reported results showed that the classifier diagnosed cytomegalovirus status with high specificity and sensitivity. Specific recognition of CMV antigens was confirmed in vitro for a few chains (all CMV-associated).

This CDR3 spans 15 amino acids. Germline-derived CDR1 and CDR2 are LGHNA and YSLEER. Trimming shortened V by 0 bases and J by 7 bases, and 13 bases separated the two germline ends. The PCR ran on 60 Vbeta and 13 Jbeta primers. Clones were sequenced by immunoSEQ multiplex PCR, and TCRdb holds only the in-frame ones, with some missing. This sample has around 140,000 clones, with around 80% found just once. The receptor was isolated from a female donor in good health and CMV-seronegative. The sequenced sample was PBMCs. The rearrangement links TRBV4-3 to TRBJ2-1; maybe TRBD2 (7 bases). This CDR3 reads CASSQDPRGGNEQFF. CDR3 in DNA: TGCGCCAGCAGCCAAGATCCGAGGGGGGGGAATGAGCAGTTCTTC.